These 12 T cell receptor beta chains originate from one sample sequenced in a study of beta chain features in type 1 diabetes. Investigators reverse transcribed all isolated RNA, so they sequenced expressed TCRB transcripts. Produced via immunoSEQ multiplex PCR; TCRdb's table is partial and in-frame only. Here the sample spans approximately 340,000 clones, less than 15% being singletons. Sequenced material: naive CD4+ T cells from blood. These receptor sequences come from a woman aged 18-35 years in good health.

J is TRBJ2-2 and V is TRBV5-1, with TRBD1 identical over 8 bases. The CDR3 has 15 residues. V trimming: 5 bases; J trimming: 3 bases; junction bases outside the gene matches: 6. Germline V CDR1 and CDR2: SGHRS, YFSETQ. The CDR3: CASRFTGGHTGELFF. As DNA, the CDR3 is TGCGCCAGCAGGTTCACAGGGGGTCACACCGGGGAGCTGTTTTTT.

This clone was seen a few times. The V call is TRBV28, the J call TRBJ2-5, with TRBD1 identical over 8 bases. V was pared by 6 bases and J by 4 bases, with 7 bases of the junction left unmatched. Looked up from germline, CDR1 is MDHEN and CDR2 is SYDVKM. CDR3 length equals 14 residues. This CDR3 reads CASRQTGDGETQYF. CDR3 bases: TGTGCCAGCAGACAGACAGGGGATGGAGAGACCCAGTACTTC.

In this sample, this clone turned up a few times. The rearrangement uses TRBV14 and TRBJ1-2, with 9 positions matching TRBD1. Trimming at V came to 4 bases and at J to 5 bases, leaving 2 bases not matched to a gene. Germline V gene data show CDR1 as SGHDN and CDR2 as FVKESK. The CDR3 length is 13 residues. The CDR3 DNA is TGTGCCAGCAGCCGGGACAGGGTGTATGGCTACACCTTC. It specifies CASSRDRVYGYTF.

Only a few counts were recorded for this clone. The chain has TRBV6-5 and TRBJ1-2, with 11 bases lining up with TRBD1. This CDR3 has 13 residues. The junction had 1 base not matched to a gene; V was cut back by 4 bases and J by 6 bases. Per the germline V gene, CDR1 is MNHEY and CDR2 is SVGAGI. CDR3 amino acids: CASSSGQGDGYTF. The CDR3 nucleotides are TGTGCCAGCAGTTCGGGACAGGGGGATGGCTACACCTTC.

This clone was seen only a few times. The V call is TRBV20-1, the J call TRBJ2-1, with unresolved D. V dropped 5 bases and J dropped 6 bases, with 8 bases sitting between them. Looked up from germline, CDR1 is DFQATT and CDR2 is SNEGSKA (reference sequence). The CDR3 is made up of 11 amino acids. In nucleotides, the CDR3 is TGCAGTGCTCCCCGTCTCAATGAGCAGTTCTTC. Its protein is CSAPRLNEQFF.

This clone was seen a few times. The J gene is TRBJ2-5, the V gene TRBV28; 8 bases are shared with TRBD2. Trimming cost V 5 bases and J 5 bases; bases outside gene matches: 10. The CDR3 spans 15 residues. Germline V gene sequence: CDR1 MDHEN, CDR2 SYDVKM. CDR3: CASSGSSGRWETQYF. In DNA form, the CDR3 reads TGTGCCAGCAGTGGTTCAAGCGGGAGATGGGAGACCCAGTACTTC.

This clone has more than one count but fewer than ten. The gene calls are TRBV30 and TRBJ1-3, with D uncertain. Germline V gene lookup returns CDR1 GTSNPN and CDR2 SVGIG (reference sequence). The CDR3 spans 15 residues. Trimming took off 0 bases at V and 2 bases at J, with 11 bases between the two ends. The CDR3 here is CAWSVSGGPGNTIYF. As DNA, the CDR3 is TGTGCCTGGAGTGTAAGCGGAGGCCCTGGAAACACCATATATTTT.

This chain uses TRBV19 with TRBJ2-7, with a weak D call TRBD1 (6 bases). CDR1 and CDR2 from the germline V gene are LNHDA and SQIVND (reference sequence). This CDR3 comprises 13 residues. V lost 8 bases to trimming and J lost 5 bases, with 16 bases between them. CDR3 sequence: CASGAQGRDEQYF. The DNA of the CDR3 is TGTGCCAGTGGAGCACAGGGTAGGGACGAGCAGTACTTC. Full variable domain (rest looked up from reference TRBV19 and TRBJ2-7): DGGITQSPKYLFRKEGQNVTLSCEQNLNHDAMYWYRQDPGQGLRLIYYSQIVNDFQKGDIAEGYSVSREKKESFPLTVTSAQKNPTAFYLCASGAQGRDEQYFGPGTRLTVT.

This clone was seen a few times. V and J are TRBV15 and TRBJ2-3; the D gene is possibly TRBD2 (6 bases). CDR1 and CDR2 (germline): LNHNV, YYDKDF (reference sequence). This CDR3 contains 17 residues. The V end lost 0 bases, the J end lost 1 base, and 14 bases lay between the germline ends. The CDR3 reads CATSRDPGVSGTDTQYF. The CDR3 bases are TGTGCCACCAGCAGAGACCCGGGAGTGTCCGGCACAGATACGCAGTATTTT.

The rearrangement joins TRBV29-1 to TRBJ2-2; 7 bases map to TRBD2. This CDR3 is 14 amino acids long. V lost 6 bases to trimming and J lost 8 bases; unmatched junction nucleotides: 12. Germline V gives CDR1 SQVTM, CDR2 ANQGSEA. The CDR3 DNA reads as TGCAGCGTCAGAAAAAGACTAGCCTCTGGGGAGCTGTTTTTT. The encoded protein is CSVRKRLASGELFF.

The sample holds a few counts of this clone. V gene TRBV18 combines with J gene TRBJ1-5, with a possible D match to TRBD1 (6 bases). CDR3 length: 15 residues. Germline V gene data show CDR1 as KGHSH and CDR2 as LQKENI. V lost 3 bases and J 4 bases, leaving 13 bases between the germline ends. The CDR3 DNA reads TGTGCCAGCTCACCCTGGACAGCGAAAAATCAGCCCCAGCATTTT. Its protein is CASSPWTAKNQPQHF.

This clone was observed a handful of times. The chain uses TRBV6-6 and TRBJ2-7; TRBD2 matches at 12 bases. With 2 bases clipped from V and 12 bases from J, the junction kept 5 bases outside the gene matches. Germline V gene data show CDR1 as MNHNY and CDR2 as SVGAGI (reference sequence). The CDR3 loop spans 13 amino acids. The CDR3 protein is CASSYGASGRVYF. CDR3 DNA: TGTGCCAGCAGTTACGGTGCTAGCGGGAGGGTGTACTTC.